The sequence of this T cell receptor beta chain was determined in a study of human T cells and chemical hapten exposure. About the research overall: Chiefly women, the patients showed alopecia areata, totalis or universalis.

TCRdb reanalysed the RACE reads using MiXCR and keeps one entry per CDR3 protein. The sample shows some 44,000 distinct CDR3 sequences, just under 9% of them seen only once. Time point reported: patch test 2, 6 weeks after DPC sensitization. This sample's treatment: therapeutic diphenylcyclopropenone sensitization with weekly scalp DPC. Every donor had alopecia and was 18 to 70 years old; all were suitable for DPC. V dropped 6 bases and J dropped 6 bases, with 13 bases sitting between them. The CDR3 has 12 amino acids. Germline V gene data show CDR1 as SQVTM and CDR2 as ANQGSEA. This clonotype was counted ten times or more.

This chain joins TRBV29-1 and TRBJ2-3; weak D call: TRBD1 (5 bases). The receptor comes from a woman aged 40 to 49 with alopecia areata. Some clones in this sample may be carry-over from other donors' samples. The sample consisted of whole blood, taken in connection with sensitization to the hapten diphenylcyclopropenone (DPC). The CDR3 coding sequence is TGCAGCGTGGGGCTCACTCTTGATACGCAGTATTTT. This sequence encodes CSVGLTLDTQYF.